This TCR beta chain emerged from a study of human T cells and chemical hapten exposure. About the study: Alopecia areata, totalis or universalis was found in mostly female patients. It was small differences in pooled library volume that mainly caused per-sample TCR yields to vary. Study outcomes and limitations: Versus controls, significantly more large CDR3 similarity clusters arose from expanded TCRs.

Time point indicated: patch test 2, 6 weeks after DPC sensitization. The treatment was: therapeutic diphenylcyclopropenone sensitization with weekly scalp DPC. The library tagged each cDNA molecule with unique molecular identifiers. TCRdb used MiXCR to reprocess the RACE reads, holding one entry per CDR3 protein. In the table there are roughly 380,000 distinct CDR3 sequences, over 6% of which are singletons. The CDR3 contains 15 residues. Per the germline V gene, CDR1 is SNHLY and CDR2 is FYNNEI. With 3 bases removed from V and 2 bases from J, the gap between germline ends came to 11 bases. For this clonotype: What it binds is unknown.

This sequence originates from a woman aged 18-29 years with alopecia areata. Some clones in this sample may be carry-over from other donors' samples. Material: whole blood, obtained in connection with sensitization to the hapten diphenylcyclopropenone (DPC). This chain uses TRBV2 with TRBJ1-3; D not certain. The DNA of the CDR3 is TGTGCCAGCAGTGACCGGGTTAAGCCTGGAAACACCATATATTTT. Amino acid sequence: CASSDRVKPGNTIYF.